One and the same sample provided the 20 T cell receptor beta chains below, sequenced in a study of monozygotic twins with inflammatory bowel disease. One entry per CDR3 protein, without DNA, is what TCRdb gives after re-calling the 5' RACE reads. Its listing shows approximately 340,000 distinct CDR3 sequences. Material: blood. The receptors were sampled from a human donor with ulcerative colitis or Crohn's disease, or a healthy co-twin of an affected twin (not recorded which).

V is TRBV12-3 or TRBV12-4 and J is TRBJ2-2; TCRdb lists TRBD1, though no DNA is available to test this call. CDR3 length: 12 amino acids. The CDR3 region is CASSRQTGELFF.

The chain recombines TRBV9 with TRBJ1-2. This CDR3 comprises 12 residues. Looked up from germline, CDR1 is SGDLS and CDR2 is YYNGEE. This CDR3 is CASSVDGYGYTF.

The chain joins TRBV6-1 to TRBJ2-1; TCRdb calls TRBD2, which cannot be checked without DNA. This CDR3 comprises 15 residues. CDR1 is MNHNS, CDR2 SASEGT, per germline. CDR3 in amino acids: CASRSWREGRNEQFF.

This chain connects TRBV6-5 to TRBJ2-7; TCRdb selects TRBD1, and the lack of DNA leaves this call unchecked. The CDR3 loop spans 16 amino acids. The germline gives CDR1 MNHEY, CDR2 SVGAGI. CDR3 residues: CASSSWGVQSPYEQYF.

V gene TRBV3-1 combines with J gene TRBJ1-2; TCRdb returns TRBD1, unconfirmable since there is no DNA. This CDR3 is 14 amino acids long. CDR1 is LGHDT, CDR2 YNNKEL, per germline (reference sequence). CDR3 loop: CASSQVQGKDGYTF.

This rearrangement joins TRBV7-8 to TRBJ2-7; without DNA, the TCRdb call of TRBD2 cannot be checked. Germline CDR1 reads SGHVS; CDR2 reads FQNEAQ. This CDR3 spans 17 amino acids. The CDR3 region is CASMGLAGRSSSYEQYF. Full variable domain (outside the CDR3, taken from reference TRBV7-8 and TRBJ2-7): GAGVSQSPRYKVAKRGQDVALRCDPISGHVSLFWYQQALGQGPEFLTYFQNEAQLDKSGLPSDRFFAERPEGSVSTLKIQRTQQEDSAVYLCASMGLAGRSSSYEQYFGPGTRLTVT.

The gene calls are TRBV20-1 and TRBJ2-1; TCRdb indicates TRBD2, and absent DNA this call remains unverified. Germline V gene lookup returns CDR1 DFQATT and CDR2 SNEGSKA (reference sequence). There are 14 residues in the CDR3. The CDR3 region is CSARDWREGNEQFF.

V gene TRBV12-3 or TRBV12-4 combines with J gene TRBJ1-1. CDR3 length: 16 residues. The CDR3 here is CASSFRVGFGRTEAFF.

The chain employs TRBV4-3 and TRBJ2-3; no DNA is available, so the TRBD1 call from TCRdb remains unchecked. The CDR3 covers 15 residues. The germline gives CDR1 LGHNA, CDR2 YSLEER. CDR3 sequence: CASSQEGGPADTQYF.

The genes are TRBV15 and TRBJ2-6. CDR1 is LNHNV and CDR2 is YYDKDF in the germline V gene (reference sequence). The CDR3 is 14 residues long. The CDR3: CATSRAAGANVLTF.

V gene TRBV5-1 combines with J gene TRBJ1-1; TCRdb calls TRBD1, which cannot be checked without DNA. The CDR3 runs 15 residues. The germline gives CDR1 SGHRS, CDR2 YFSETQ. The CDR3 spells CASSLETVENTEAFF.

The chain links TRBV4-3 to TRBJ2-7; checking the TCRdb D call of TRBD1 is not possible without DNA. This CDR3 spans 17 amino acids. Germline values: CDR1 LGHNA, CDR2 YSLEER. The CDR3 spells CASSQDRQGTSSYEQYF.

The CDR3 sequence is CASSLGAGPLISYEQYF. The J gene is TRBJ2-7, the V gene TRBV11-2. The V gene's germline CDR1 is SGHAT and CDR2 FQNNGV. The CDR3 sequence is 17 residues long. The full variable domain, completed using reference TRBV11-2 and TRBJ2-7, is EAGVAQSPRYKIIEKRQSVAFWCNPISGHATLYWYQQILGQGPKLLIQFQNNGVVDDSQLPKDRFSAERLKGVDSTLKIQPAKLEDSAVYLCASSLGAGPLISYEQYFGPGTRLTVT.

The chain couples TRBV6-5 to TRBJ2-7; the D call from TCRdb, TRBD1, cannot be confirmed without DNA. The CDR3 totals 17 residues. Germline V CDR1 and CDR2: MNHEY, SVGAGI. This chain's CDR3 is CASSYSSLDSRTYEQYF.

The chain joins TRBV5-1 to TRBJ2-7; the TRBD1 assignment by TCRdb is unverifiable without DNA. CDR1 and CDR2 from the germline V gene are SGHRS and YFSETQ. The CDR3 length is 15 residues. CDR3 residues: CASSLGRGRIYEQYF. The full variable domain, its missing parts supplied by reference TRBV5-1 and TRBJ2-7, is KAGVTQTPRYLIKTRGQQVTLSCSPISGHRSVSWYQQTPGQGLQFLFEYFSETQRNKGNFPGRFSGRQFSNSRSEMNVSTLELGDSALYLCASSLGRGRIYEQYFGPGTRLTVT.

CDR3: CASSLRGSMITNEQFF. The chain has TRBV5-1 and TRBJ2-1; TCRdb reports TRBD1, a call that lacks DNA to check it against. Germline V gene lookup returns CDR1 SGHRS and CDR2 YFSETQ. CDR3 length equals 16 residues.

This chain connects TRBV12-3 or TRBV12-4 to TRBJ2-2; the D call of TRBD1 rests on TCRdb alone, since no DNA is present to check it. There are 14 residues in the CDR3. This CDR3 is CASGNRGGTGELFF.

The CDR3 reads CASSLQGSEAFF. The genes are TRBV7-9 and TRBJ1-1; TCRdb's D call of TRBD1 is untestable without DNA. This CDR3 region has 12 residues. CDR1 is SEHNR and CDR2 is FQNEAQ in the germline V gene (reference sequence).

The chain links TRBV5-1 to TRBJ1-6; the TRBD1 assignment by TCRdb is unverifiable without DNA. The V gene's germline CDR1 is SGHRS and CDR2 YFSETQ. There are 16 residues in the CDR3. The CDR3 reads CASSLEGTGFPSPLHF.

The chain recombines TRBV20-1 with TRBJ1-3; lacking DNA, the TRBD1 call made by TCRdb goes unchecked. Germline-derived CDR1 and CDR2 are DFQATT and SNEGSKA (reference sequence). The CDR3 contains 14 residues. CDR3 protein: CSARQGLGGNTIYF.